The 19 T cell receptor beta chains below all came from one sample that was sequenced in a study of T cell responses to AZD1222 COVID-19 vaccine. Libraries were prepared by immunoSEQ multiplex PCR; TCRdb keeps only in-frame clonotypes and omits some of them. The data contain 130,000 or so clones, nearly 90% of them singletons. Here the sequenced sample was peripheral blood, taken 28 days after the second AZD1222 dose. Source of these receptors: an adult who received the AZD1222 COVID-19 vaccine.

The CDR3 DNA sequence: TGTGCCACCAGTGATTTCGGGGGGGACGGGACTAGCGGGGAAGCAGGGGAGACCCAGTACTTC. It specifies CATSDFGGDGTSGEAGETQYF. The chain has TRBV24-1 and TRBJ2-5; 13 nucleotides align to TRBD2. Per the germline V gene, CDR1 is KGHDR and CDR2 is SFDVKD. V was clipped by 1 base and J by 5 bases; unmatched bases: 18. The CDR3 length is 21 residues.

The chain joins TRBV5-4 to TRBJ2-2; the D gene could be TRBD1 or TRBD2 (5 bases each). V gave up 4 bases and J gave up 5 bases, with 12 bases separating them. The CDR3 is 14 amino acids. CDR1 and CDR2 (germline): SGHNT, YYREEE (reference sequence). The chain's CDR3 is CASSTPWGTGELFF. As DNA, the CDR3 is TGTGCCAGCAGCACCCCTTGGGGGACCGGGGAGCTGTTTTTT.

The V and J genes are TRBV4-3 and TRBJ1-3; D remains unclear. Germline loops: CDR1 LGHNA, CDR2 YSLEER. The CDR3 is made up of 15 amino acids. V was trimmed by 1 base and J by 0 bases, leaving 7 bases between them. CDR3 sequence: CASSQGLNSGNTIYF. Here the CDR3 DNA reads TGCGCCAGCAGCCAAGGACTGAACTCTGGAAACACCATATATTTT.

The chain uses TRBV6-1 and TRBJ2-5, with D possibly being TRBD1 or TRBD2 (5 bases each). V dropped 1 base and J dropped 4 bases, with 10 bases sitting between them. This CDR3 is built from 14 residues. Germline-derived CDR1 and CDR2 are MNHNS and SASEGT. Here the CDR3 reads CASSEVGGTETQYF. The CDR3 DNA follows: TGTGCCAGCAGTGAAGTTGGGGGAACAGAGACCCAGTACTTC.

This sequence joins TRBV4-1 and TRBJ2-2; 10 bases are a match to TRBD2. The CDR3 covers 19 residues. V lost 3 bases to trimming and J lost 5 bases; unmatched junction nucleotides: 15. Germline loops: CDR1 MGHRA, CDR2 YSYEKL. The CDR3 protein is CASSQMGASGRLETGELFF. The CDR3 bases are TGCGCCAGCAGCCAGATGGGGGCTAGCGGGAGACTTGAAACCGGGGAGCTGTTTTTT.

The chain recombines TRBV6-5 with TRBJ2-1; D is undetermined. Trimming removed 2 bases at V and 11 bases at J, with 13 bases between. Looked up from germline, CDR1 is MNHEY and CDR2 is SVGAGI. The CDR3 sequence is 13 residues long. The CDR3 DNA reads TGTGCCAGCAGTTACGACATCTCCGTTAAGCAGTTCTTC. Translation gives CASSYDISVKQFF.

This chain joins TRBV6-5 and TRBJ1-2; D might be TRBD1 (5 bases). The germline V gene has CDR1 MNHEY and CDR2 SVGAGI. The V and J ends lost 5 bases and 7 bases respectively, with 11 bases between them. The CDR3 loop spans 12 amino acids. CDR3 region: CASSPRGGGYTF. The CDR3 nucleotides read TGTGCCAGCAGTCCCCGGGGCGGTGGCTACACCTTC.

V is TRBV19 and J is TRBJ1-3; D is unclear. The CDR3 is 14 amino acids. Per the germline V gene, CDR1 is LNHDA and CDR2 is SQIVND (reference sequence). V shed 9 bases and J shed 3 bases, with 15 bases lying between them. The CDR3 region is CASFSLSGGNTIYF. CDR3 coding DNA: TGTGCCAGCTTCTCCCTGTCAGGTGGAAACACCATATATTTT.

The V gene is TRBV6-5, the J gene TRBJ1-5, with 7 bases lining up with TRBD1. Germline-derived CDR1 and CDR2 are MNHEY and SVGAGI. The CDR3 extends over 14 amino acids. V lost 2 bases, J lost 7 bases, and 5 bases stayed unmatched. Written as DNA, the CDR3 is TGTGCCAGCAGTTACGGGCAGGGGGGACAGCCCCAGCATTTT. Translating it yields CASSYGQGGQPQHF.

This sequence joins TRBV9 and TRBJ1-2; TRBD1 is a possible D gene (6 bases). This CDR3 has 16 amino acids. V lost 0 bases, J lost 4 bases, and 16 bases lay in between. Germline values: CDR1 SGDLS, CDR2 YYNGEE. Here the CDR3 DNA reads TGTGCCAGCAGCGTAGGGAAGCAGGGACAAGCCTATGGCTACACCTTC. It translates to CASSVGKQGQAYGYTF.

This chain connects TRBV30 to TRBJ1-2; 7 bases match TRBD1. After removal of 8 bases from V and 8 bases from J, the junction contained 8 bases not matched to a gene. Looked up from germline, CDR1 is GTSNPN and CDR2 is SVGIG (reference sequence). This CDR3 is 11 amino acids long. DNA of the CDR3: TGTGCCCTAGGGGGCGCCGAGGGCTACACCTTC. Translating gives CALGGAEGYTF.

This clone was observed once. CDR3 in DNA: TGTGCCAGCAGTGTATACTCTTGGACAGGACAGTACGAGCAGTACTTC. This codes for CASSVYSWTGQYEQYF. The chain links TRBV6-1 to TRBJ2-7; TRBD1 aligns across 7 bases. This CDR3 is 16 amino acids long. Germline V gene sequence: CDR1 MNHNS, CDR2 SASEGT. V shed 4 bases and J 4 bases; nucleotides not matched to a gene: 13.

The chain has TRBV5-4 and TRBJ2-1; D might be TRBD2 (6 bases). The CDR3 loop spans 16 amino acids. Trimming pared 3 bases from V and 2 bases from J, leaving 15 bases between. Germline CDR1 is SGHNT and CDR2 is YYREEE (reference sequence). The CDR3 protein is CASSSPPRGAYNEQFF. CDR3 nucleotide sequence: TGTGCCAGCAGCTCCCCCCCCCGCGGGGCCTACAATGAGCAGTTCTTC.

This sequence joins TRBV11-2 and TRBJ2-7; D is ambiguous. Germline-derived CDR1 and CDR2 are SGHAT and FQNNGV. The CDR3 length is 15 residues. Between the trimmed V and J ends, which lost 8 bases and 0 bases, there was a span of 17 bases. The CDR3 coding sequence is TGTGCCAGCCGCGTCATAGGGCGGCGCTCCTACGAGCAGTACTTC. Its translation: CASRVIGRRSYEQYF.

The chain uses TRBV18 and TRBJ1-2; D gene unclear. In germline, CDR1 is KGHSH, CDR2 LQKENI. Deletions cut 3 bases from V and 6 bases from J, with 11 bases between. The CDR3 covers 13 residues. The CDR3 DNA reads TGTGCCAGCTCACCGGTTGCGCGGGATGGCTACACCTTC. Translation: CASSPVARDGYTF.

The chain carries TRBV6-2 or TRBV6-3 and TRBJ1-5; 11 bases align to TRBD1. Looked up from germline, CDR1 is MNHEY and CDR2 is SVGEGT. The CDR3 covers 16 residues. V lost 0 bases, J lost 7 bases, and 5 bases stayed unmatched. CDR3 sequence reads: CASSYSRTGGRQPQHF. In DNA form, the CDR3 reads TGTGCCAGCAGTTACTCGAGGACAGGGGGCCGGCAGCCCCAGCATTTT.

This chain connects TRBV4-3 to TRBJ2-2; either TRBD1 or TRBD2 may supply D (5 bases each). Trimming took 1 base from V and 9 from J, leaving 15 bases between them. CDR3 size: 15 residues. Germline V lookup: CDR1 LGHNA, CDR2 YSLEER. DNA for the CDR3: TGCGCCAGCAGCCAAGCTAGGGACGGCCGTTGGGAGCTGTTTTTT. Translated, it gives CASSQARDGRWELFF.

V is TRBV7-6 and J is TRBJ2-1; D gene uncertain. The CDR3 contains 12 residues. From germline, CDR1 is SGHVS and CDR2 FNYEAQ. V was trimmed by 6 bases and J by 2 bases, leaving 5 bases between them. CDR3 bases: TGTGCCAGCAGTCTTACCTACAATGAGCAGTTCTTC. Translated, it gives CASSLTYNEQFF.

The rearrangement links TRBV27 to TRBJ2-1, with 8 bases aligning to TRBD2. After removal of 5 bases from V and 5 bases from J, the junction contained 8 bases not matched to a gene. Germline CDR1 and CDR2: MNHEY and SMNVEV (reference sequence). The CDR3 is 15 amino acids. Here the CDR3 reads CASSRGGLLDNEQFF. As DNA, the CDR3 is TGTGCCAGCAGTCGGGGGGGCCTACTTGACAATGAGCAGTTCTTC.